One sample yielded the 11 T cell receptor beta chains listed below, sequenced in a study of blood T cell repertoires in COVID-19. Data came from immunoSEQ multiplex PCR; TCRdb stores just in-frame clones and leaves some out. The sample has under 300,000 clones; 90% are singletons. The source material was peripheral blood. The receptor set was obtained from a woman in her sixties with COVID-19, enrolled during active disease.

The chain uses TRBV5-4 and TRBJ2-5; the D gene is possibly TRBD2 (6 bases). Trimming took off 0 bases at V and 3 bases at J, with 12 bases between the two ends. This CDR3 is 15 amino acids long. CDR1 SGHNT and CDR2 YYREEE come from the germline V gene (reference sequence). CDR3 sequence: CASSLESSDKETQYF. CDR3 DNA: TGTGCCAGCAGCTTGGAATCTAGCGATAAAGAGACCCAGTACTTC.

The J gene is TRBJ1-5, the V gene TRBV3-1 (or the pseudogene TRBV3-2); no clear D. Between the trimmed V and J ends, which lost 7 bases and 7 bases, there was a span of 17 bases. The length of the CDR3 is 14 residues. Germline lookup yields CDR1 LGHDT and CDR2 YNNKEL (reference sequence). CDR3 in amino acids: CASTTTDGVQPQHF. Here the CDR3 DNA reads TGTGCCAGCACCACAACGGACGGGGTGCAGCCCCAGCATTTT.

The V gene is TRBV29-1, the J gene TRBJ1-1; no firm D call. CDR1 SQVTM and CDR2 ANQGSEA come from the germline V gene. This CDR3 is built from 13 residues. V was trimmed by 4 bases and J by 2 bases, leaving 11 bases between them. The CDR3 is CSVGRAANTEAFF. DNA for the CDR3: TGCAGCGTTGGGAGGGCAGCAAACACTGAAGCTTTCTTT.

The chain couples TRBV19 to TRBJ1-4; 7 bases agree with TRBD1. The V and J ends lost 3 bases and 10 bases, in that order; junction bases with no gene match: 5. The CDR3 contains 13 residues. Germline assignment: CDR1 LNHDA and CDR2 SQIVND (reference sequence). The CDR3 loop is CASSIDRDGKLFF. CDR3 in DNA: TGTGCCAGTAGTATTGACAGGGACGGAAAACTGTTTTTT. The full variable domain, in which reference TRBV19 and TRBJ1-4 provide the parts outside the CDR3, is DGGITQSPKYLFRKEGQNVTLSCEQNLNHDAMYWYRQDPGQGLRLIYYSQIVNDFQKGDIAEGYSVSREKKESFPLTVTSAQKNPTAFYLCASSIDRDGKLFFGSGTQLSVL.

The J gene is TRBJ1-6, the V gene TRBV7-2; the match to TRBD1 covers 7 bases. The CDR3 runs 15 residues. V shed 4 bases, J shed 8 bases, and the junction held 8 bases outside the gene matches. CDR1 SGHTA and CDR2 FQGNSA come from the germline V gene. CDR3 bases: TGTGCCAGCAGCTCACCACCGGGACAGTATTCACCCCTCCACTTT. This codes for CASSSPPGQYSPLHF.

The J gene is TRBJ2-3, the V gene TRBV10-3; 9 nucleotides align to TRBD2. This CDR3 region has 17 residues. The V segment lost 4 bases and the J segment 1 base; nucleotides outside the gene matches: 9. Germline values: CDR1 ENHRY, CDR2 SYGVKD. The CDR3 DNA follows: TGTGCCATCAGTGGAGCGGGGGGCTCCAAGGGCACAGATACGCAGTATTTT. Translating gives CAISGAGGSKGTDTQYF.

The V gene is TRBV6-6, the J gene TRBJ1-3; a weak D match, TRBD1 (6 bases). Trimming took 5 bases from V and 0 from J, leaving 14 bases between them. The length of the CDR3 is 16 residues. Looked up from germline, CDR1 is MNHNY and CDR2 is SVGAGI (reference sequence). The CDR3 loop is CASSGGFPDSGNTIYF. CDR3 DNA: TGTGCCAGCAGTGGGGGCTTTCCGGACTCTGGAAACACCATATATTTT.

V and J are TRBV4-2 and TRBJ1-5; D perhaps matches TRBD1 (5 bases). The CDR3 sequence is 14 residues long. Germline CDR1 LGHNA, CDR2 YNFKEQ. V was shortened by 0 bases and J by 6 bases, with 9 bases between the two germline ends. The CDR3 region is CASSQEWGVQPQHF. The CDR3 region has the DNA TGTGCCAGCAGCCAAGAATGGGGGGTTCAGCCCCAGCATTTT.

This clone was detected once. This chain links TRBV9 with TRBJ2-5; the D is unclear. Germline values: CDR1 SGDLS, CDR2 YYNGEE. The V gene lost 3 bases and the J gene lost 4 bases, with 13 bases spanning the gap. This CDR3 is 14 amino acids long. The CDR3 spells CASSDRPTGETQYF. Here the CDR3 DNA reads TGTGCCAGCAGCGATCGACCGACGGGAGAGACCCAGTACTTC.

This chain links TRBV14 with TRBJ2-2, with D hard to call. V dropped 1 base and J dropped 2 bases, with 8 bases sitting between them. The CDR3 extends over 15 amino acids. Germline V gene lookup returns CDR1 SGHDN and CDR2 FVKESK. The CDR3: CASSQVGRNTGELFF. CDR3 coding DNA: TGTGCCAGCAGCCAAGTGGGCAGAAACACCGGGGAGCTGTTTTTT.

The rearrangement uses TRBV9 and TRBJ1-1; possible D gene TRBD1, 5 bases. Germline V gene lookup returns CDR1 SGDLS and CDR2 YYNGEE. This CDR3 spans 14 amino acids. Between the trimmed V and J ends, which lost 0 bases and 1 base, there was a span of 7 bases. The CDR3 is CASSVVDKNTEAFF. Written as DNA, the CDR3 is TGTGCCAGCAGCGTAGTGGACAAGAACACTGAAGCTTTCTTT.